Presented here are 10 T cell receptor beta chains from one specimen sequenced in a study of response to subunit inactivated influenza vaccine. In TCRdb, the RT-PCR reads were re-called with MiXCR into one record per CDR3 protein. The sample records approximately 310,000 distinct CDR3 sequences, roughly a fifth being singletons. Sequencing used PBMCs from blood, obtained about 19 months after vaccination. The receptors were gathered from a man between 50 and 69 years old who received an inactivated influenza vaccine.

This chain links TRBV7-2 with TRBJ1-1, with unresolved D. This CDR3 is built from 14 residues. V lost 0 bases, J lost 14 bases, and 19 bases lay in between. The germline V gene encodes CDR1 SGHTA and CDR2 FQGNSA. The CDR3: CASSLAEGIGLGFF. The CDR3, as DNA: TGTGCCAGCAGCTTAGCGGAAGGCATTGGGCTCGGGTTCTTT.

CDR3 in amino acids: CAIELKGTGELFF. The DNA for the CDR3 is TGTGCCATCGAACTTAAGGGCACCGGGGAGCTGTTTTTT. This chain joins TRBV6-1 and TRBJ2-2; D not resolved. The germline CDR1 and CDR2 sequences are MNHNS and SASEGT. V shed 10 bases and J shed 4 bases, with 13 bases lying between them. The CDR3 has 13 residues.

The chain joins TRBV27 to TRBJ1-6; possible D gene TRBD1, 6 bases. The CDR3 has 16 residues. V gave up 3 bases and J gave up 9 bases, with 18 bases separating them. CDR1 and CDR2 from the germline V gene are MNHEY and SMNVEV (reference sequence). Here the CDR3 reads CASSFRDNAWGSPLHF. CDR3 nucleotide sequence: TGTGCCAGCAGTTTTCGGGACAACGCCTGGGGTTCACCCCTCCACTTT.

The rearrangement links TRBV28 to TRBJ2-5; D gene uncertain. Germline CDR1 MDHEN, CDR2 SYDVKM. CDR3 size: 13 residues. Trimming removed 6 bases from V and 6 bases from J, with 14 bases in between. CDR3 nucleotides: TGTGCCAGCAGAAAGGTCGCGGAGAAGACCCAGTACTTC. As protein: CASRKVAEKTQYF.

This clonotype was recorded once. The CDR3 DNA reads as TGTGCCAGCAGCCCGGACAGGATTGCACCCCTCCACTTT. Its translation: CASSPDRIAPLHF. The chain employs TRBV12-3 or TRBV12-4 and TRBJ1-6; 7 nucleotides line up with TRBD1. The CDR3 has 13 amino acids. Losses at the gene ends were 6 bases for V and 11 bases for J; bases not matched to a gene: 7.

This clonotype was counted only a few times. V usage is TRBV19 and J usage is TRBJ2-5; no clear D. Deletions cut 4 bases from V and 5 bases from J, with 5 bases between. CDR3 length: 11 amino acids. The germline CDR1 and CDR2 sequences are LNHDA and SQIVND (reference sequence). The chain's CDR3 is CASSRGETQYF. DNA of the CDR3: TGTGCCAGTAGTAGAGGCGAGACCCAGTACTTC.

This clonotype was recorded many times. The chain links TRBV4-1 to TRBJ1-3; D call uncertain. Trimming pared 1 base from V and 3 bases from J, leaving 7 bases between. The germline CDR1 and CDR2 sequences are MGHRA and YSYEKL. This CDR3 region has 14 residues. The CDR3 loop reads CASSQAGIGNTIYF. The DNA of the CDR3 is TGCGCCAGCAGCCAAGCTGGGATTGGAAACACCATATATTTT.

The V call is TRBV4-3, the J call TRBJ1-5, with D unresolved. CDR1 and CDR2 from the germline V gene are LGHNA and YSLEER. The CDR3 runs 16 residues. Trimming cost V 0 bases and J 2 bases, with 11 bases left between them. CDR3 DNA sequence: TGCGCCAGCAGCCAAGATCCTGCATACGGCAATCAGCCCCAGCATTTT. Amino acid sequence: CASSQDPAYGNQPQHF.

This clonotype came up a few times. The chain has TRBV5-6 and TRBJ2-7; the D gene is possibly TRBD2 (5 bases). Looked up from germline, CDR1 is SGHDT and CDR2 is YYEEEE. The CDR3 is 13 amino acids. V shed 4 bases and J shed 4 bases, with 12 bases lying between them. CDR3: CASSRTWTYEQYF. CDR3 nucleotides: TGTGCCAGCAGCAGAACGTGGACTTACGAGCAGTACTTC.

This CDR3 is CASCWAGANVLTF. The CDR3 coding sequence is TGTGCCAGCTGCTGGGCTGGGGCCAACGTCCTGACTTTC. The V and J genes are TRBV7-9 and TRBJ2-6, with D unclear. CDR1 and CDR2 (germline): SEHNR, FQNEAQ (reference sequence). With 8 bases removed from V and 2 bases from J, the gap between germline ends came to 7 bases. This CDR3 is built from 13 residues.